This TCR beta chain was sequenced for a study of vaccination effects on CD4 cells after COVID-19. Study observations and caveats: Clones that were induced by infection or by vaccine showed marked contraction late after vaccination.

Sequencing followed a ViraFEST assay step that expanded antigen-specific CD4+ T cells with viral peptide pools. Researchers isolated CD4+ T cells once approximately eleven days of culture had elapsed. Vaccinated participants had no history of SARS-CoV-2 infection and tested negative for nucleocapsid antibodies. TCRdb keeps only in-frame clones here, not all; method: immunoSEQ multiplex PCR. The data contain 45,000 to 65,000 clones, 80% to 85% of them singletons. Germline CDR1 and CDR2: SGHRS and YFSETQ. The V and J ends lost 0 bases and 0 bases respectively, with 6 bases between them. The CDR3 extends over 15 amino acids. A word on this clone: Antigen unknown.

The chain joins TRBV5-1 to TRBJ2-2; D gene ambiguous. The sequencing here drew on CD4+ T cells from PBMCs cultured with HCoV-229E spike peptides, taken before COVID-19 vaccination. This clonotype was sampled from a human donor who received a COVID-19 vaccine. The CDR3 sequence: CASSLAPPNTGELFF. The CDR3 DNA sequence: TGCGCCAGCAGCTTGGCCCCACCGAACACCGGGGAGCTGTTTTTT.